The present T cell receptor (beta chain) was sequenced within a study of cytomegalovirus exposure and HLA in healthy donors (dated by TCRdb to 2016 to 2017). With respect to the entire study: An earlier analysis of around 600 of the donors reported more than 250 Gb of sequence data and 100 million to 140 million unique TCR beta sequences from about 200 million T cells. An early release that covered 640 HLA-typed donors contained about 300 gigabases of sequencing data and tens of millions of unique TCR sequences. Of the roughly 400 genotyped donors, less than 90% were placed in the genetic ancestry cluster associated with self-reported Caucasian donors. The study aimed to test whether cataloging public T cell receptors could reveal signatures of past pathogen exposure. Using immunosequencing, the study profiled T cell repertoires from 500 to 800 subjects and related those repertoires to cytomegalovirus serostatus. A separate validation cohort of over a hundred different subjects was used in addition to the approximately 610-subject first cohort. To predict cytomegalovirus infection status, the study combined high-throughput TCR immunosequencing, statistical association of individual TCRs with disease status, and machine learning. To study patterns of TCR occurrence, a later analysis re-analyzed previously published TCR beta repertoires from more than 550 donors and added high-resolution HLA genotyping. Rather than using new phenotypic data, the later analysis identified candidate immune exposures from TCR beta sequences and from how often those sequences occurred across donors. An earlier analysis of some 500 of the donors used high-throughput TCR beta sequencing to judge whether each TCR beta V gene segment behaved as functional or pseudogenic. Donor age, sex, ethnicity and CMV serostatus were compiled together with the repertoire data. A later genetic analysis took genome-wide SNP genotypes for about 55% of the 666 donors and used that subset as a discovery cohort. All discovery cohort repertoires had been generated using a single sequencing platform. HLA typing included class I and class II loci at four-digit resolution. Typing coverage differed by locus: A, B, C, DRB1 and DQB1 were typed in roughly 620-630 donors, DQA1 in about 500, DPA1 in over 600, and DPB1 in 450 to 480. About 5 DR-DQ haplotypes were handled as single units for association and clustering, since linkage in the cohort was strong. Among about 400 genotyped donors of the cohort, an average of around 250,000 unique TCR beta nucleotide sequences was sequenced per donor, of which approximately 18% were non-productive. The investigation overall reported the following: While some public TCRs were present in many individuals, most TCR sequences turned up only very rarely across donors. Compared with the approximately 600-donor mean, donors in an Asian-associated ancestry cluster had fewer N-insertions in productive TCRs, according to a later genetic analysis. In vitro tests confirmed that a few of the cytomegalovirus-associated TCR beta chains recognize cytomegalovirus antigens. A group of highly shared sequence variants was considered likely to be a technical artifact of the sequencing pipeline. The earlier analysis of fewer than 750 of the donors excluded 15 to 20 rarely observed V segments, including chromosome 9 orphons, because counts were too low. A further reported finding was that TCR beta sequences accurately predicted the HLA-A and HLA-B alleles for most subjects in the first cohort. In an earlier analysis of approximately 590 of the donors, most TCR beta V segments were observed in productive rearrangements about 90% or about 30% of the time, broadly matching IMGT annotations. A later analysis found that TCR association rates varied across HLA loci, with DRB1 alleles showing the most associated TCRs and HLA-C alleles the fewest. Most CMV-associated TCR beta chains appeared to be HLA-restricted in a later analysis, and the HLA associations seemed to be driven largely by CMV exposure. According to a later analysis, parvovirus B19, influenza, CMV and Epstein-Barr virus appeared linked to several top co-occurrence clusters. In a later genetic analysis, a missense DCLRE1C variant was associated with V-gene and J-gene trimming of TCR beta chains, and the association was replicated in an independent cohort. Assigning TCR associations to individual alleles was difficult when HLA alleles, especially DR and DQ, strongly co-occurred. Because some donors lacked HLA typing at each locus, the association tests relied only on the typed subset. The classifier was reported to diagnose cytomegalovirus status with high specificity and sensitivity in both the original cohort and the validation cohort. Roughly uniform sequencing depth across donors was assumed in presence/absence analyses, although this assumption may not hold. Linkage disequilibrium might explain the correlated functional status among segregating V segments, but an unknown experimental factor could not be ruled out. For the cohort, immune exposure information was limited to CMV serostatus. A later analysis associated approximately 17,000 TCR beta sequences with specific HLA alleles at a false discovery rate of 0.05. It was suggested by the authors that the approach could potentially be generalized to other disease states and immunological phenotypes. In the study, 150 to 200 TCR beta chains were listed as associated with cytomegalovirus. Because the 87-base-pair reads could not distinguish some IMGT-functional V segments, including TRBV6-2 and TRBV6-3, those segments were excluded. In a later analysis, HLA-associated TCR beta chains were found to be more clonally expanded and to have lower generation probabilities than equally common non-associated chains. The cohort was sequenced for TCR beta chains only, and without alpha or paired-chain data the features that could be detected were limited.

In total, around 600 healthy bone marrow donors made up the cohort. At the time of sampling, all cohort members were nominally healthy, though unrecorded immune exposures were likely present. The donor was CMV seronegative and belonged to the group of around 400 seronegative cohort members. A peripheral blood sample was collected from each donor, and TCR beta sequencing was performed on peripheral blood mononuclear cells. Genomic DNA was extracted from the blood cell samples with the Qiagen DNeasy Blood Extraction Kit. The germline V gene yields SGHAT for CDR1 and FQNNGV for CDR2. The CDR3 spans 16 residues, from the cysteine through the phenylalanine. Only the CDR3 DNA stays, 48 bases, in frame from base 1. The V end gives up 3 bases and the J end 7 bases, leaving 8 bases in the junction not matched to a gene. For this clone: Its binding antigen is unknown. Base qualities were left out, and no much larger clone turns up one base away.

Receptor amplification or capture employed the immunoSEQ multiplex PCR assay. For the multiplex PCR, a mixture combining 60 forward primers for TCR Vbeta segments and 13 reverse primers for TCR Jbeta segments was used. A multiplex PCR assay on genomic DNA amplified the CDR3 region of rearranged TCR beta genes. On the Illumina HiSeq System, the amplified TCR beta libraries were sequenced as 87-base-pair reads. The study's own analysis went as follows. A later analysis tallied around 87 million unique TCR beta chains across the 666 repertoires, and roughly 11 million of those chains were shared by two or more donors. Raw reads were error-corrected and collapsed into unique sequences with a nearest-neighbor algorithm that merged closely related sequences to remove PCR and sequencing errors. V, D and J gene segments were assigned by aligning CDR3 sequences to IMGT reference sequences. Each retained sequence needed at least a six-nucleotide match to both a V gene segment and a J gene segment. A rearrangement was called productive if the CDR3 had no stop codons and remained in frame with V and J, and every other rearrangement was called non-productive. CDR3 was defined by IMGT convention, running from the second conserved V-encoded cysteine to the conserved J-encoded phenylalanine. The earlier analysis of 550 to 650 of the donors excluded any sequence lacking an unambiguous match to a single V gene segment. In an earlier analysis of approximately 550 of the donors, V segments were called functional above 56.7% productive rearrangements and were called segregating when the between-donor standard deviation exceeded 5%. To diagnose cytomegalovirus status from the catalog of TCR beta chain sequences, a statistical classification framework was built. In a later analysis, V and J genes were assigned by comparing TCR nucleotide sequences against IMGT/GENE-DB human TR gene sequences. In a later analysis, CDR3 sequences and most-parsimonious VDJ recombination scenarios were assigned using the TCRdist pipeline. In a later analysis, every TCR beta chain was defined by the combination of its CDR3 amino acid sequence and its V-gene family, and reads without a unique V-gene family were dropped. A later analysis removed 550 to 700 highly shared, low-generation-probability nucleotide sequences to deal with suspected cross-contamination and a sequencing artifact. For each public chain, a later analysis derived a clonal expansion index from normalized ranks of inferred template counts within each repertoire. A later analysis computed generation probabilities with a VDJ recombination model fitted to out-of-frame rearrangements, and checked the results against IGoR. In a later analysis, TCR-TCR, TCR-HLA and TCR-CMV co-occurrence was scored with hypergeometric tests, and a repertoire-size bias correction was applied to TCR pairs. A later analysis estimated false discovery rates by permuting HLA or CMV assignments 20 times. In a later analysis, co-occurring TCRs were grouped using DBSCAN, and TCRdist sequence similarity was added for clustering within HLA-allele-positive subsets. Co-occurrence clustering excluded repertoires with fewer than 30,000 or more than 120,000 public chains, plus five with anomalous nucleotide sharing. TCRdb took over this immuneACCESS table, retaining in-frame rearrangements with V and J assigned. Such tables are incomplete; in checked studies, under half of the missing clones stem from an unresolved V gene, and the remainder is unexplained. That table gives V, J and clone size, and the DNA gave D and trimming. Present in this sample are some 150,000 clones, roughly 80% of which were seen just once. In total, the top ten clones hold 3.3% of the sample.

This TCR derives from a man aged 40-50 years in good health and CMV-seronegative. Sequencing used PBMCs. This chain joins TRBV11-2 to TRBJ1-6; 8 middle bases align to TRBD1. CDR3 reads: CASSFGQGSWNSPLHF. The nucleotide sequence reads TGTGCCAGCAGCTTCGGACAGGGAAGTTGGAATTCACCCCTCCACTTT.